The 3 T cell receptor beta chains presented below share a single source sample, sequenced in a study of vaccination effects on CD4 cells after COVID-19. Produced via immunoSEQ multiplex PCR; TCRdb's table is partial and in-frame only. The sample lists fewer than 30,000 clones; 72% were seen once. Their antigens are not known. Before sequencing took place, the ViraFEST assay used viral peptide pools to expand antigen-specific CD4+ T cells. Culture proceeded for 9 to 11 days, and CD4+ T cells were then isolated. Nucleocapsid antibodies were negative in the vaccine recipients, who had never had SARS-CoV-2 infection. The sequenced sample was CD4+ T cells from PBMCs cultured with SARS-CoV-2 spike peptides, obtained before COVID-19 vaccination. The source of these receptors is a human donor who received a COVID-19 vaccine.

The gene calls are TRBV2 and TRBJ1-2; 8 bases agree with TRBD1. Germline values: CDR1 SNHLY, CDR2 FYNNEI. The CDR3 is 14 amino acids. The V gene end was trimmed by 5 bases and the J gene end by 7 bases; junction bases not matched to a gene: 9. CDR3 sequence: CASSRTGRRVGYTF. CDR3 coding DNA: TGTGCCAGCAGTCGGACAGGGAGGAGGGTTGGCTACACCTTC.

This clone is medium-sized in the sample. This rearrangement joins TRBV27 to TRBJ2-1; 14 nucleotides match TRBD2. V shed 5 bases and J 12 bases; nucleotides not matched to a gene: 9. Per germline, CDR1 MNHEY and CDR2 SMNVEV (reference sequence). This CDR3 has 15 amino acids. The CDR3 is CASSPRLAGGSVQFF. The CDR3 DNA reads as TGTGCCAGCAGTCCCCGACTAGCGGGGGGGTCTGTGCAGTTCTTC.

This chain joins TRBV19 and TRBJ1-2; 9 bases are shared with TRBD1. Germline V lookup: CDR1 LNHDA, CDR2 SQIVND (reference sequence). Germline trimming cut 6 bases from V and 1 base from J; bases unmatched to any gene: 3. The CDR3 consists of 14 residues. DNA of the CDR3: TGTGCCAGTAGCCCGGGACAGGGTAACTATGGCTACACCTTC. Protein sequence: CASSPGQGNYGYTF. Using reference TRBV19 and TRBJ1-2 for the parts outside the CDR3, the full variable domain is DGGITQSPKYLFRKEGQNVTLSCEQNLNHDAMYWYRQDPGQGLRLIYYSQIVNDFQKGDIAEGYSVSREKKESFPLTVTSAQKNPTAFYLCASSPGQGNYGYTFGSGTRLTVV.